The clone carrying this T cell receptor (beta chain) was recorded once. Its antigen is unidentified. The data originate from a study of OX40 agonist ivuxolimab in advanced cancers. Findings and limits, study-wide: In CD8+ T cells, expanded clones were on average more numerous than in CD4+. Clones of CD4+ and CD8+ blood T cells grew by week 6 at doses of 0.1 to 3.0 mg/kg. Certain nonresponders likewise exhibited a low normalized T-cell clonal expansion.

With 2 bases clipped from V and 6 bases from J, the junction kept 7 bases outside the gene matches. Germline CDR1 and CDR2: SGHDN and FVKESK. This CDR3 spans 15 amino acids. Sequenced by immunoSEQ multiplex PCR; TCRdb stores in-frame clones only, minus some. The sample lists just under 95,000 clones, around nine tenths occurring once. The sequence derives from an adult with an advanced solid tumor such as melanoma, head and neck, liver or kidney cancer. The chain couples TRBV14 to TRBJ1-1, with 9 bases matching TRBD1. Sequencing was performed on CD4+ or CD8+ T cells sorted from blood, taken in a trial of the OX40 agonist ivuxolimab. The CDR3 bases are TGTGCCAGCAGCCAAACAGGGGGCGCGGGGTCTGAAGCTTTCTTT. It yields the protein CASSQTGGAGSEAFF.